This T cell receptor (beta chain) was found in a study of CD8+ T cells in alopecia areata. As concerns this clone: Its antigen is unidentified.

As to treatment: oral pan-JAK inhibitor, 5-10 mg twice daily. Findings of the study overall: Within the top 100, expanded CD8+ clones significantly decreased with tofacitinib, as did scalp clonality.

The V end lost 4 bases, the J end lost 4 bases, and 5 bases lay between the germline ends. The germline V gene encodes CDR1 SQVTM and CDR2 ANQGSEA. The CDR3 totals 11 residues. Reverse transcription of extracted RNA yielded cDNA, which provided the sequencing template. TCRdb's copy holds only in-frame clones and misses some; the assay was immunoSEQ multiplex PCR. The sample contains about 150,000 clones, 50% to 70% of which appear only once. This sequence originates from a human donor with alopecia areata. This rearrangement joins TRBV29-1 to TRBJ1-3; D not resolved. Source: CD4+ T cells sorted from blood, taken at week 4, from a patient treated with tofacitinib. Here the CDR3 DNA reads TGCAGCGTTGTATGGGGAAACACCATATATTTT. Protein: CSVVWGNTIYF.